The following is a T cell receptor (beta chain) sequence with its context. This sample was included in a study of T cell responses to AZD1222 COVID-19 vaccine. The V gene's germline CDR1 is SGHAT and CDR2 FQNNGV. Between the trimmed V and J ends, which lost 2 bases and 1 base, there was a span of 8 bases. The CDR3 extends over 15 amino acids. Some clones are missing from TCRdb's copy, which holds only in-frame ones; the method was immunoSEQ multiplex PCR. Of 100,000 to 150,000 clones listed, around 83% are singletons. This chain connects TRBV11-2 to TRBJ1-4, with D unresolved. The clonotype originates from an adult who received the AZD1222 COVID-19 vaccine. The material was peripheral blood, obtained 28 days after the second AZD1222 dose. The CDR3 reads CASSLRSRTNEKLFF. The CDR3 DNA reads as TGTGCCAGCAGCTTAAGATCCAGAACTAATGAAAAACTGTTTTTT.